This TCR beta chain was sequenced in a study of technical replicates of blood from four donors. Sequencing was performed with immunoSEQ multiplex PCR; in TCRdb, only in-frame clones are kept and a portion is missing. The profile shows around 78,000 clones, approximately 93% of them singletons. The receptor was isolated from a human donor in good health. Material: T cells isolated from PBMCs.

In DNA form, the CDR3 reads TGTGCCAGCAGCCGGTCAACAGATACGCAGTATTTT. It translates to CASSRSTDTQYF. The chain joins TRBV11-1 to TRBJ2-3; D call uncertain. The germline V gene encodes CDR1 SGHAT and CDR2 FQDESV (reference sequence). Between the trimmed V and J ends, which lost 5 bases and 3 bases, there was a span of 6 bases. The CDR3 extends over 12 amino acids.